Detailed here is one T cell receptor (beta chain). The CDR3 is 13 amino acids. Germline lookup yields CDR1 SNHLY and CDR2 FYNNEI. Trimming shortened V by 6 bases and J by 1 base, and 9 bases separated the two germline ends. The data were taken from a study of shared clonotypes between healthy human individuals. Whole-study context: Donors consisted of two women and three men between 18 and 49.

Sorted-subset replicate PCRs used about 0.2 ug of genomic DNA. This amount corresponded to about 30,000 T cell genomes. Method: immunoSEQ multiplex PCR; TCRdb's copy keeps in-frame clones and lacks some. The sample includes 2.3 million or so clones, about 92% of them seen just once. This chain connects TRBV2 to TRBJ1-1; D call uncertain. Sequenced input: naive CD4+ T cells from PBMCs. Sample subset: CD45RA+ positively selected. The sequence was collected from a man aged 18-30 years in good health. Some clones in this sample may be carry-over from other donors' samples. CDR3 bases: TGTGCCAGCAGACGAACAGAGAACACTGAAGCTTTCTTT. Translated: CASRRTENTEAFF.